This T cell receptor beta chain was retrieved from a study of cytomegalovirus exposure and HLA in healthy donors listed by TCRdb under 2017. Study-wide context: An earlier analysis of some 620 of the donors reported approximately 280 Gb of sequence data and 117 million unique TCR beta sequences obtained from about 200 million T cells. Approximately 300 gigabases of sequencing data and roughly 80 million unique TCR sequences made up an early release that covered several hundred HLA-typed donors. Among the approximately 420 genotyped donors, 75% to 90% belonged to the genetic ancestry cluster associated with self-reported Caucasian donors. The aim of the study was to test whether cataloging public T cell receptors could identify signatures of past pathogen exposure. The T cell repertoires of under 700 subjects were profiled by immunosequencing and related to cytomegalovirus serostatus. In addition to the first cohort of hundreds of subjects, a separate validation cohort of some 120 different subjects was used. High-throughput TCR immunosequencing, statistical association of individual TCRs with disease status, and machine learning were combined to predict cytomegalovirus infection status. A later analysis re-examined previously published TCR beta repertoires from about 670 donors and added high-resolution HLA genotyping to investigate patterns of TCR occurrence. Rather than drawing on any new phenotypic data, the later analysis identified candidate immune exposures from TCR beta sequences and the way those sequences occurred across donors. To decide whether each TCR beta V gene segment behaved as functional or pseudogenic, an earlier analysis of nearly 600 of the donors relied on high-throughput TCR beta sequencing. Alongside the repertoire data, information on donor age, sex, ethnicity and CMV serostatus was compiled. A later genetic analysis took genome-wide SNP genotypes for 398 of the 666 donors and used that subset as a discovery cohort. All discovery cohort repertoires had been generated using a single sequencing platform. HLA typing covered class I and class II loci at four-digit resolution. The number of typed donors differed by locus: about 620-630 for A, B, C, DRB1 and DQB1; 500 to 550 for DQA1; approximately 600 for DPA1; and about 450 for DPB1. About five DR-DQ haplotypes were handled as single units for association and clustering, since linkage in the cohort was strong. On average, about 200,000 unique TCR beta nucleotide sequences were sequenced per donor among 398 genotyped donors of the cohort, with around 19% of those sequences being non-productive.

To prepare the library, the immunoSEQ multiplex PCR assay was applied. The multiplex PCR relied on a mix of 60 forward primers for TCR Vbeta segments and 13 reverse primers for TCR Jbeta segments. The CDR3 region of rearranged TCR beta genes was amplified from genomic DNA with a multiplex PCR assay. Amplified TCR beta libraries were sequenced as 87-base-pair reads on the Illumina HiSeq System. The original methods were these. A later analysis counted 75 million to 100 million unique TCR beta chains across the 500 to 850 repertoires, and 9 million to 14 million of these chains were shared by at least two donors. Raw reads were error-corrected and collapsed into unique sequences with a nearest-neighbor algorithm that merged closely related sequences to remove PCR and sequencing errors. To assign V, D and J gene segments, CDR3 sequences were aligned to IMGT reference sequences. For a sequence to be retained, a match of at least six nucleotides was required to both a V gene segment and a J gene segment. A rearrangement was called productive if the CDR3 had no stop codons and remained in frame with V and J, and every other rearrangement was called non-productive. Following IMGT convention, CDR3 was defined as the stretch from the second conserved V-encoded cysteine to the conserved J-encoded phenylalanine. The earlier analysis of about 590 of the donors excluded sequences that lacked an unambiguous match to a single V gene segment. An earlier analysis of just under 600 of the donors called V segments functional above 56.7% productive rearrangements and segregating when the between-donor standard deviation exceeded 5%. To diagnose cytomegalovirus status from the catalog of TCR beta chain sequences, a statistical classification framework was built. In a later analysis, V and J genes were assigned by comparing TCR nucleotide sequences against IMGT/GENE-DB human TR gene sequences. In a later analysis, CDR3 sequences and most-parsimonious VDJ recombination scenarios were assigned using the TCRdist pipeline. In a later analysis, each TCR beta chain was defined by its CDR3 amino acid sequence together with its V-gene family, and reads without a unique V-gene family were excluded. As a way to deal with suspected cross-contamination and a sequencing artifact, a later analysis dropped 640 or so nucleotide sequences that were highly shared and had low generation probability. In a later analysis, a clonal expansion index for each public chain was calculated from normalized within-repertoire ranks of inferred template counts. A later analysis computed generation probabilities with a VDJ recombination model fitted to out-of-frame rearrangements, and checked the results against IGoR. In a later analysis, hypergeometric tests were used to score TCR-TCR, TCR-HLA and TCR-CMV co-occurrence, with a repertoire-size bias correction applied to TCR pairs. In a later analysis, false discovery rates were estimated by permuting HLA or CMV assignments 20 times. In a later analysis, co-occurring TCRs were grouped using DBSCAN, and TCRdist sequence similarity was added for clustering within HLA-allele-positive subsets. For co-occurrence clustering, repertoires with fewer than 30,000 or more than 120,000 public chains were excluded, along with four to six repertoires with anomalous nucleotide sharing. The table comes from immuneACCESS by way of TCRdb, which keeps in-frame sequences with V and J called. Part of the clones is missing from these tables; in studies checked, under half for an unresolved V gene and the rest for unknown reasons. That table furnishes V, J and clone size, whereas the DNA furnished D and trimming. The sample contains 140,000 or so clones, about 84% of them found a single time. The ten largest make up roughly 3.4% of the sample.

About this clone: Its antigen is still unknown. No base qualities exist here, and no much larger clone lies one base off it.

The cohort comprised under 700 healthy bone marrow donors. At the time of sampling, every cohort member was nominally healthy, though immune exposures that went unrecorded were likely present. The donor was CMV seronegative and belonged to the group of more than 300 seronegative cohort members. Each donor provided a peripheral blood sample, and peripheral blood mononuclear cells were used for TCR beta sequencing. Genomic DNA extraction from the blood cell samples was performed with the Qiagen DNeasy Blood Extraction Kit. CDR1 and CDR2, per the germline V gene, are SGHVS and FQNEAQ. For this chain, trimming is 5 bases at the V end and 5 bases at the J end, and the number of junction bases without a gene match is 10. The CDR3 has 17 amino acids, counting the end cysteine and phenylalanine. Just CDR3 DNA is preserved here, 51 bases in frame from base 1. Results the study describes overall, beyond this receptor: The classifier was reported to diagnose cytomegalovirus status with high specificity and sensitivity in both the original and validation cohorts. Several of the top co-occurrence clusters appeared to be linked to parvovirus B19, influenza, CMV and Epstein-Barr virus, according to a later analysis. A further reported finding was that TCR beta sequences accurately predicted the HLA-A and HLA-B alleles for most subjects in the first cohort. In a later analysis, 16,951 TCR beta sequences were associated with specific HLA alleles at a false discovery rate of 0.05. Correlated functional status among segregating V segments might reflect linkage disequilibrium, but an unknown experimental factor could not be ruled out. In a later analysis, the rate of TCR association differed among HLA loci, with DRB1 alleles having the most associated TCRs and HLA-C alleles having the fewest. Some IMGT-functional V segments, including TRBV6-2 and TRBV6-3, could not be distinguished by the 87-base-pair reads and were therefore excluded. A later analysis found that HLA-associated TCR beta chains were more clonally expanded and had lower generation probabilities than equally common non-associated chains. A cluster of highly shared sequence variants was judged likely to represent a technical artifact of the sequencing pipeline. An association between a missense DCLRE1C variant and V-gene and J-gene trimming of TCR beta chains was found in a later genetic analysis and replicated in an independent cohort. Roughly uniform sequencing depth across donors was assumed in presence/absence analyses, although this assumption may not hold. In an earlier analysis of around 600 of the donors, most TCR beta V segments appeared in productive rearrangements about 90% or about 30% of the time, broadly matching IMGT annotations. Compared with the 666-donor mean, donors in an Asian-associated ancestry cluster had fewer N-insertions in productive TCRs, according to a later genetic analysis. A total of around 150 TCR beta chains were listed by the study as associated with cytomegalovirus. Because counts were too low, about 18 rarely observed V segments, including chromosome 9 orphons, were left out of the earlier analysis of 587 of the donors. While some public TCRs were present in many individuals, most TCR sequences turned up only very rarely across donors. Three of the identified cytomegalovirus-associated TCR beta chains were confirmed in vitro to be specific for cytomegalovirus antigens. In a later analysis, most CMV-associated TCR beta chains were found to appear HLA-restricted, with HLA associations seemingly driven largely by CMV exposure. When HLA alleles, especially DR and DQ, strongly co-occurred, TCR associations were difficult to assign to individual alleles. The authors suggested that the approach could potentially be extended to other disease states and immunological phenotypes. CMV serostatus was the only immune exposure information available for the cohort. In this cohort, only TCR beta chains were sequenced, and detectable features were limited by the absence of alpha or paired-chain data. HLA typing was unavailable for some donors at each locus, so association tests used only the typed subset.

Recombination connected TRBV7-8 to TRBJ2-4; 12 middle bases align to TRBD1. The origin of this receptor is a male donor in good health and CMV-seronegative. The sequenced sample consisted of PBMCs. The CDR3 sequence is CASSPPGTGGLENIQYF. The DNA is as follows: TGTGCCAGCAGCCCCCCCGGGACAGGGGGCTTGGAAAACATTCAGTACTTC.